This T cell receptor beta chain was documented in a study of blood T cell repertoires in COVID-19. This table comes from immunoSEQ multiplex PCR, and its TCRdb copy is limited to in-frame clones, with some not included. The sample contains a few hundred thousand clones, less than 95% of which appear only once. This TCR was sampled from a man aged 18 to 29 who had recovered from COVID-19. The specimen was PBMCs or T cells enriched from blood (not recorded which).

The CDR3: CASSDQGRLYGYTF. CDR3 DNA: TGTGCCAGCAGTGATCAGGGCAGACTCTATGGCTACACCTTC. V usage is TRBV25-1 and J usage is TRBJ1-2; D is possibly TRBD1 (5 bases). The germline CDR1 and CDR2 sequences are MGHDK and SYGVNS. V dropped 3 bases and J dropped 4 bases, with 12 bases sitting between them. CDR3 length equals 14 residues.